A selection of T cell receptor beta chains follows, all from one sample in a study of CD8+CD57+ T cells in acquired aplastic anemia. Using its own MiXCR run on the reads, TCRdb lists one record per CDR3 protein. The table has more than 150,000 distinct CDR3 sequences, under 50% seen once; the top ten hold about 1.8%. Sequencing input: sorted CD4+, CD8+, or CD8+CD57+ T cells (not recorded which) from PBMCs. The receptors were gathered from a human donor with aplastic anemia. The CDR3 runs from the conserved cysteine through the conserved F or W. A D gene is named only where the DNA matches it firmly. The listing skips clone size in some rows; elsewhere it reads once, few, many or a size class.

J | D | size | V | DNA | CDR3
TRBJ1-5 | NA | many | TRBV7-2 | TGTGCCAGCCAAGGAGATGGGGGAGGTGGCAATCAGCCCCAGCATTTT | CASQGDGGGGNQPQHF
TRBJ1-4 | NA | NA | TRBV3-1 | TGTGCCAGCAGCAAAGGGGTTCAGAGCAATGAAAAACTGTTTTTT | CASSKGVQSNEKLFF
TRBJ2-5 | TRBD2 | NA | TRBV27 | TGTGCCAGCAGCCGGGGACTAGCGGGTATGGAGACCCAGTACTTC | CASSRGLAGMETQYF
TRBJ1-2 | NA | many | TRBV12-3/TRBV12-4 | TGTGCCAGCAGTGAACCGGGGACGGAAGGCTACACCTTC | CASSEPGTEGYTF
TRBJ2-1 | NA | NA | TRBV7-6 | TGTGCCAGCAGCTTAAGAGGACAACCTCCTGGAGGGAATGAGCAGTTCTTC | CASSLRGQPPGGNEQFF
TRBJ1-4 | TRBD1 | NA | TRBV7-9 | TGTGCCAGCAGCTTAGAGGGCCAGGGGGGTCGAAAACTGTTTTTT | CASSLEGQGGRKLFF
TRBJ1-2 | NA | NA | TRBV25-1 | TGTGCCAGCAGTGAGGGGGGAGGGATGTATGGCTACACCTTC | CASSEGGGMYGYTF
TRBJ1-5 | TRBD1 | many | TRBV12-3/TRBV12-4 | TGTGCCAGCAGGGCGGGACAGGGTGAATTTCAGCCCCAGCATTTT | CASRAGQGEFQPQHF
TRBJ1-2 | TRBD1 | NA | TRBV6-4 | TGTGCCAGCAGAGCCGGGACAGGCGATGGCTACACCTTC | CASRAGTGDGYTF
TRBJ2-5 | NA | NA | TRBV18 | TGTGCCAGCTCACCCGTTAGGAGCATCCAAGAGACCCAGTACTTC | CASSPVRSIQETQYF
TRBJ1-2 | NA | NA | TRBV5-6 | TGTGCCAGCAGCTTGCGCGCAGGCCTCCTATATGGCTACACCTTC | CASSLRAGLLYGYTF
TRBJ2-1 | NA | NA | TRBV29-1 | TGCAGCGTTGGGAGCGGTGAGCAGTTCTTC | CSVGSGEQFF
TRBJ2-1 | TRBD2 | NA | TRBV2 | TGTGCCAGCAGGGAACTAGCGGGGGGGGAGCAGTTCTTC | CASRELAGGEQFF
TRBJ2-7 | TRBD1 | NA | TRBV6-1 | TGTGCCAGCAACACAAACCCCGTCCGGGACAGCTCCTACGAGCAGTACTTC | CASNTNPVRDSSYEQYF
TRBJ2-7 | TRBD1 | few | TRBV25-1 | TGTGCCAGCAGGGCCGGGACAGCCTACGAGCAGTACTTC | CASRAGTAYEQYF
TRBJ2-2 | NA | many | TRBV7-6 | TGTGCCAGTTTAGGCCTGGGACGCATGAACACCGGGGAGCTGTTTTTT | CASLGLGRMNTGELFF
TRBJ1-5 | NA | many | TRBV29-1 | TGCAGCGTCGCGGACACGACAAATCAGCCCCAGCATTTT | CSVADTTNQPQHF
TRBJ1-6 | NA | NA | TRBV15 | TGTGCCAGTACGGGTTGGGGGAATAATTCACCCCTCCACTTT | CASTGWGNNSPLHF
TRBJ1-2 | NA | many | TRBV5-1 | TGCGCCAGCAGCTTGGATCCAGCTATTAACTATGGCTACACCTTC | CASSLDPAINYGYTF
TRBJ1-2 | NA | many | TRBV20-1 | TGCAGTGCTAGTCACGGGGGAAATGGCTACACCTTC | CSASHGGNGYTF
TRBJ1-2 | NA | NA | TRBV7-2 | TGTGCCAGCAGCTTAGTGGCGCTTACTGGAAACACCTTC | CASSLVALTGNTF
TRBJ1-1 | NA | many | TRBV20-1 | TGCAGTGCTATAGACCCGGGTTGGGGCACTGAAGCTTTCTTT | CSAIDPGWGTEAFF
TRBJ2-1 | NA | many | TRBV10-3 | TGTGCCACCGATCAGGGGTCATCCGGGCCCAATGAGCAGTTCTTC | CATDQGSSGPNEQFF
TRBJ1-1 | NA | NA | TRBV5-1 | TGCGCCAGCAGCTATAACGGGGACACTGAAGCTTTCTTT | CASSYNGDTEAFF
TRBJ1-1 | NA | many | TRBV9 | TGTGCCAGCAGCACTGGGGCGACGGACACTGAAGCTTTCTTT | CASSTGATDTEAFF
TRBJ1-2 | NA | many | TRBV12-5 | TGTGCTAGTGGTTTGGGCTTTAACTATGGCTACACCTTC | CASGLGFNYGYTF
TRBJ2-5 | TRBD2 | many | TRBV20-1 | TGCAGTGCTGACGAGGGACTATTGTACCAAGAGACCCAGTACTTC | CSADEGLLYQETQYF
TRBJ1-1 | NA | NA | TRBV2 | TGTGCCAGCAGTGAGGCCGGGCGGACTTTCTTT | CASSEAGRTFF
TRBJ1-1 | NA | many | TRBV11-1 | TGTGCCAGCAGCTTATCGGGTAGGGAAGCTTTCTTT | CASSLSGREAFF
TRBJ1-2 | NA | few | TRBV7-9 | TGTGCCAGCAGCCTCGGACCCTACACCTTC | CASSLGPYTF
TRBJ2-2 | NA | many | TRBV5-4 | TGTGCCAGCAGCCGCGCTACTAGCTCCAGCGGGGAGCTGTTTTTT | CASSRATSSSGELFF
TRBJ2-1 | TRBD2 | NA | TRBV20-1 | TGCAGTGCGGCGGGACTAGCGGACTCCTACAATGAGCAGTTCTTC | CSAAGLADSYNEQFF
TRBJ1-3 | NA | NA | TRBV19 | TGTGCCAGCTCCAGGGCGGAAGACACCATATATTTT | CASSRAEDTIYF